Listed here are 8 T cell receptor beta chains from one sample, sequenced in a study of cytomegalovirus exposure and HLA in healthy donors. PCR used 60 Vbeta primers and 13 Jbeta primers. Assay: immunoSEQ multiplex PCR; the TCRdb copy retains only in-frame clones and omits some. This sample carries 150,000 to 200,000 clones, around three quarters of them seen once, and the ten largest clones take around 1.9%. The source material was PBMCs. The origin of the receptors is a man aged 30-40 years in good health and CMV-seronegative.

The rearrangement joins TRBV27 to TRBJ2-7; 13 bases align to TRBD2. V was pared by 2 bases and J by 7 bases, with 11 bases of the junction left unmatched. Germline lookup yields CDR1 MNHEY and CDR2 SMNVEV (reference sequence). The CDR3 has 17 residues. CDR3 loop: CASSLGLAGATPLEQYF. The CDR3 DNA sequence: TGTGCCAGCAGTTTAGGACTAGCGGGAGCAACACCTCTGGAGCAGTACTTC.

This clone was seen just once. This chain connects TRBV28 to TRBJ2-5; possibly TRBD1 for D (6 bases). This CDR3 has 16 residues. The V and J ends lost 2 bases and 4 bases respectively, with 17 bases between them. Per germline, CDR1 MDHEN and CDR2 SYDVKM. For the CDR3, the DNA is TGTGCCAGCAGTTTAATCCCCAGGACAGTAGGAGAGACCCAGTACTTC. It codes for CASSLIPRTVGETQYF. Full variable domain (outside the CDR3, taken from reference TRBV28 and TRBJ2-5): DVKVTQSSRYLVKRTGEKVFLECVQDMDHENMFWYRQDPGLGLRLIYFSYDVKMKEKGDIPEGYSVSREKKERFSLILESASTNQTSMYLCASSLIPRTVGETQYFGPGTRLLVL.

The CDR3, as DNA: TGCGCCAGCAGCCTCGGAAGCGGGAGCACTGAAGCTTTCTTT. Encoded protein: CASSLGSGSTEAFF. The V and J genes are TRBV5-1 and TRBJ1-1, with no clear D. Trimming shortened V by 4 bases and J by 4 bases, and 14 bases separated the two germline ends. CDR3 length: 14 residues. Germline loops: CDR1 SGHRS, CDR2 YFSETQ.

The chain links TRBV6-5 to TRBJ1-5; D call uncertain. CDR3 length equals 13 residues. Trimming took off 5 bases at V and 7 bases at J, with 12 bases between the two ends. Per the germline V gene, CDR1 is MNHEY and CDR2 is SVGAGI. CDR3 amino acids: CASSNGVFQPQHF. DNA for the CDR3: TGTGCCAGCAGTAACGGAGTGTTCCAGCCCCAGCATTTT.

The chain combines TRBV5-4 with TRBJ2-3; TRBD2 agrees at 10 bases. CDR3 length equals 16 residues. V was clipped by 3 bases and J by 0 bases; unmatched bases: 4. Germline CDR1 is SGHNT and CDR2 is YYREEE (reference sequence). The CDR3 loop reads CASSYLLAGSTDTQYF. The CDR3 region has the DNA TGTGCCAGCAGCTACTTACTAGCGGGGAGCACAGATACGCAGTATTTT.

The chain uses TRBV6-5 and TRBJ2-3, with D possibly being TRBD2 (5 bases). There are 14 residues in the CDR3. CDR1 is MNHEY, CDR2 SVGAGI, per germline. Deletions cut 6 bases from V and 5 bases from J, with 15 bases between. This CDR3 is CASRRLGIKDTQYF. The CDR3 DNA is TGTGCCAGCAGAAGGCTCGGGATTAAAGATACGCAGTATTTT.

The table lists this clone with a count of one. The CDR3 is CASSQIKGGGETQYF. The CDR3 region has the DNA TGTGCCAGCAGCCAGATAAAGGGCGGGGGAGAGACCCAGTACTTC. The chain combines TRBV5-4 with TRBJ2-5; the match to TRBD2 covers 7 bases. Trimming cost V 4 bases and J 4 bases; bases outside gene matches: 10. The CDR3 is 15 amino acids. Germline V gives CDR1 SGHNT, CDR2 YYREEE (reference sequence).

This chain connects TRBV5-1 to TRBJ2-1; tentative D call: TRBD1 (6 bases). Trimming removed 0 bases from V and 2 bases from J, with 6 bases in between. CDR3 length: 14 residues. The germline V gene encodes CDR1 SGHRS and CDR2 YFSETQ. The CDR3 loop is CASSLEGAYNEQFF. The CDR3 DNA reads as TGCGCCAGCAGCTTGGAGGGGGCCTACAATGAGCAGTTCTTC.